This TCR beta chain was profiled in a study of T-cell reconstitution after alpha-beta-depleted transplantation in children. Preparation of the TCRbeta library used unique molecular identifiers. Each CDR3 protein gets one entry after TCRdb re-called the PCR reads with MiXCR. The sample yields more than 200,000 distinct CDR3 sequences, around 8.4% seen once. Study conclusions and caveats: Where some patients showed high TCRbeta diversity at day 60, it came from recipient T cells and thymic progenitors that had survived. Hyperexpanded clones declined; after one year, newly produced T cells mostly supplied diversity.

This clonotype was recorded many times. Its antigen is currently unknown. Per the germline V gene, CDR1 is SGHRS and CDR2 is YFSETQ. The CDR3 loop spans 14 amino acids. Trimming pared 1 base from V and 9 bases from J, leaving 16 bases between. This receptor was taken from a male patient aged 2 to 10 who had a stem cell transplant for acute myeloid leukemia, so the T cells may come from the graft donor. Sequencing was performed on PBMCs, mostly from graft donor cells, taken 360 days after TCRalphabeta/CD19-depleted stem cell transplant. The rearrangement joins TRBV5-1 to TRBJ1-1; TRBD1 is a possible D gene (6 bases). The CDR3 is CASSLNMGQVKAFF. CDR3 coding DNA: TGCGCCAGCAGCTTGAATATGGGACAAGTTAAAGCTTTCTTT.